The rows below give T cell receptor beta chains drawn from one sample of a study of Ad26.COV2.S vaccination and SARS-CoV-2 variants. Sequencing was performed with immunoSEQ multiplex PCR; in TCRdb, only in-frame clones are kept and a portion is missing. This table holds a few hundred thousand clones, about 90% found once. Sequenced material: peripheral blood, taken in a trial of Ad26.COV2.S vaccine versus placebo. These receptors were collected from a person aged 18-65 years who received the Ad26.COV2.S COVID-19 vaccine or a placebo. Each CDR3 is given without its conserved first and last residue.

>TRBJ2-5|TRBV18
ASSPQQGTQETQY
>TRBJ2-7|TRBV6-5
ASGIQNEQY
>TRBJ2-2|TRBV4-2
ASSQPDRVTVTGELF
>TRBJ1-5|TRBV7-8
ASSLQFGNQPQH
>TRBJ2-6|TRBV5-6
ASSLGALVAGGANVLT
>TRBJ2-1|TRBV7-9
ASSLDLIYNEQF
>TRBJ1-1|TRBV13
ASRKQGTTEAF
>TRBJ1-2|TRBV6-5
ASSYSLQSNYGYT
>TRBJ1-3|TRBV7-2
ASNPGGPGNTIY
>TRBJ2-1|TRBV21-1
ASILTPGTSGNEQF
>TRBJ1-1|TRBV27
ANQKRDRAGWNTEAF
>TRBJ2-5|TRBV12-3/TRBV12-4
ASSPGGGETQY
>TRBJ1-2|TRBV27
ASSPDSIYGYT
>TRBJ2-1|TRBV5-1
ASSLVGGTYNEQF
>TRBJ2-1|TRBV5-5
ASSFGLAGTYNEQF
>TRBJ2-2|TRBV5-1
ASSPGTGGPGELF
>TRBJ1-5|TRBV2
ASGRESNQPQH
>TRBJ2-7|TRBV4-3
ASSQGSEGYEQY
>TRBJ1-5|TRBV19
ASSIVPRTGFYSNQPQH
>TRBJ1-4|TRBV7-9
ASSARLQSNEKLF
>TRBJ1-4|TRBV27
ASSLSGSGDLSMLGMF
>TRBJ1-5|TRBV6-1
ASSEYNRNQPQH
>TRBJ2-3|TRBV7-8
ASSPRWVKDTQY
>TRBJ1-1|TRBV9
ASSVGQLMNTEAF
>TRBJ1-2|TRBV5-3
ARSFKTGWGYT
>TRBJ2-3|TRBV27
ASSSTLARDTQY